The clone carrying this TCR beta chain was counted a single time. The antigen remains unidentified. This table comes from immunoSEQ multiplex PCR, and its TCRdb copy is limited to in-frame clones, with some not included. The repertoire holds more than 1.2 million clones, with approximately 98.5% as singletons. This sample was taken from a study of shared clonotypes between healthy human individuals. The germline V gene encodes CDR1 MNHEY and CDR2 SVGAGI. The CDR3 totals 14 residues. Trimming pared 2 bases from V and 0 bases from J, leaving 8 bases between. Nashville, Tennessee was home to all donors, each a Caucasian adult. General study points: Compared with clonotypes that all four donors shared, non-shared clonotypes had lower generation probabilities. An expected dependence of interdonor clonotype sharing on sequencing depth was noted.

The J gene is TRBJ2-7, the V gene TRBV6-5, with a possible D match to TRBD1 (5 bases). This clonotype originated in a man aged 30 to 39 in good health. Sequencing was done on a sample of naive CD4+ T cells sorted from blood. Regarding subset: CD45RA+ positively selected. CDR3 nucleotide sequence: TGTGCCAGCAGTTACATGCAGGGCTCCTACGAGCAGTACTTC. Its protein is CASSYMQGSYEQYF.